A single sample gave rise to the 2 T cell receptor beta chains below, sequenced in a study of CD8+CD57+ T cells in acquired aplastic anemia. The study profiled TCR beta VDJ and CDR3 using genomic DNA as template. MiXCR, run by TCRdb on the reads, gives a single entry per CDR3 protein. The sample records roughly 300,000 distinct CDR3 sequences, 45% to 65% being singletons. Sequencing was performed on sorted CD4+, CD8+, or CD8+CD57+ T cells (not recorded which) from PBMCs. The receptors here all came from a human donor with severe aplastic anemia or a healthy control (not recorded which).

This clonotype turned up a few times. This chain uses TRBV24-1 with TRBJ2-1; D may be TRBD1 or TRBD2 (5 bases each). This CDR3 contains 13 residues. The V gene lost 4 bases and the J gene lost 9 bases, with 12 bases spanning the gap. CDR1 KGHDR and CDR2 SFDVKD come from the germline V gene. In DNA form, the CDR3 reads TGTGCCACCAGTGAACCCTACGGGGCTGAGCAGTTCTTC. Translation: CATSEPYGAEQFF.

There are many counts of this clonotype. The chain combines TRBV5-1 with TRBJ1-3; 9 positions match TRBD1. Germline values: CDR1 SGHRS, CDR2 YFSETQ. Trimming removed 4 bases from V and 7 bases from J; junction bases left unmatched: 9. The CDR3 is 15 residues long. CDR3 DNA: TGCGCCAGCAGCGATCCGGGACAGGGAGGGAACACCATATATTTT. Translation: CASSDPGQGGNTIYF.